This T cell receptor (beta chain) was identified during a study of T cells after yellow fever vaccination. Study-wide results and limits: There was a small share of clonotypes that showed up in both the CD4 and CD8 compartments. Contaminating bulk clonotypes could be abundant in FACS-sorted repertoires.

This clonotype has a single count. No antigen is known for it. A read error is possible here, since a much larger clone lies one base away. TCRdb independently ran MiXCR on the 5' RACE reads; one entry per CDR3 protein. The sample shows roughly 260,000 distinct CDR3 sequences, 10% to 15% of them seen only once. The CDR3 is 16 residues long. V was pared by 5 bases and J by 8 bases, with 14 bases of the junction left unmatched. CDR1 and CDR2 from the germline V gene are SGHDN and FVKESK. The V and J genes are TRBV14 and TRBJ2-1, with 8 nucleotides matching TRBD2. Sequenced here: CD4+ T cells sorted from PBMCs, sampled 45 days after the yellow fever booster vaccination. This TCR came from a man aged 25 to 40 who received the YFV17D yellow fever vaccine. The CDR3 DNA sequence: TGTGCCAGCAGCACCCGCTTAGCGGGATGGGGGTATGAGCAGTTCTTC. It encodes CASSTRLAGWGYEQFF.